Shown below are 12 T cell receptor beta chains from a single sample sequenced in a study of blood T cell repertoires in COVID-19. This table comes from immunoSEQ multiplex PCR, and its TCRdb copy is limited to in-frame clones, with some not included. This sample has roughly 290,000 clones, with 85% found just once. The sample comprised peripheral blood. Every receptor here comes from a woman between 50 and 59 years old with active or convalescent COVID-19.

The chain recombines TRBV19 with TRBJ2-5, with a possible D match to TRBD1 (5 bases). With 5 bases removed from V and 5 bases from J, the gap between germline ends came to 9 bases. Germline-derived CDR1 and CDR2 are LNHDA and SQIVND (reference sequence). CDR3 size: 12 residues. CDR3 DNA: TGTGCCAGTAGTCTCAGGGCCGAGACCCAGTACTTC. The encoded protein is CASSLRAETQYF.

The rearrangement links TRBV7-9 to TRBJ2-7; 7 nucleotides align to TRBD2. The germline V gene has CDR1 SEHNR and CDR2 FQNEAQ (reference sequence). The CDR3 has 15 amino acids. J lost 3 bases, V lost 4 bases, and 9 bases had no gene match. The CDR3 is CASSSRGRGDYEQYF. CDR3 nucleotides: TGTGCCAGCAGCTCTCGGGGGAGGGGTGACTACGAGCAGTACTTC.

The chain uses TRBV28 and TRBJ1-2, with 7 bases identical to TRBD1. Germline loops: CDR1 MDHEN, CDR2 SYDVKM. J gave up 6 bases and V 3 bases, and 13 bases lay outside the gene matches. The CDR3 spans 16 residues. The CDR3 is CASSLSLRGRRDGYTF. For the CDR3, the DNA is TGTGCCAGCAGTTTGTCATTAAGGGGGCGCAGGGATGGCTACACCTTC.

The chain carries TRBV6-1 and TRBJ1-4, with 8 nucleotides matching TRBD1. CDR1 is MNHNS, CDR2 SASEGT, per germline. The CDR3 contains 13 residues. The trim removed 6 bases at V and 7 bases at J, leaving 4 bases unmatched. For the CDR3, the DNA is TGTGCCAGCAGGCAGGGGGCGTTTGAAAAACTGTTTTTT. Translated: CASRQGAFEKLFF.

This clone was observed a handful of times. The rearrangement uses TRBV4-2 and TRBJ1-6; a weak D match, TRBD1 (5 bases). Germline V gives CDR1 LGHNA, CDR2 YNFKEQ. V was clipped by 2 bases and J by 11 bases, with 16 bases between them. CDR3 length equals 15 residues. The CDR3 region has the DNA TGTGCCAGCAGCCAATTAGACAGCCGTCGACCACCCCTCCACTTT. Protein: CASSQLDSRRPPLHF.

Concerning this clone itself: This sample includes further DNA sequences coding for the same CDR3. The chain uses TRBV5-1 and TRBJ1-1; TRBD1 matches at 7 bases. V lost 4 bases and J lost 3; bases outside the gene matches: 3. Germline values: CDR1 SGHRS, CDR2 YFSETQ. The CDR3 totals 13 residues. In DNA, the CDR3 is TGCGCCAGCAGCAGGGGGCGGGACACTGAAGCTTTCTTT. Translated, it gives CASSRGRDTEAFF.

This sequence joins TRBV27 and TRBJ2-4; 9 bases align to TRBD1. The CDR3 sequence is 18 residues long. Germline values: CDR1 MNHEY, CDR2 SMNVEV (reference sequence). J gave up 0 bases and V 4 bases, and 10 bases lay outside the gene matches. The CDR3 DNA sequence: TGTGCCAGCAGTTCCCCCTTCAGGACAGGGGCAGCCAAAAACATTCAGTACTTC. The encoded protein is CASSSPFRTGAAKNIQYF.

This chain joins TRBV27 and TRBJ1-6; 7 bases map to TRBD1. The CDR3 covers 17 residues. Germline V lookup: CDR1 MNHEY, CDR2 SMNVEV (reference sequence). Unmatched junction bases numbered 14, after V lost 5 bases and J lost 7 bases. The CDR3 protein is CASSPWTGRPSNSPLHF. The DNA for the CDR3 is TGTGCCAGCAGTCCCTGGACAGGTCGCCCCTCGAATTCACCCCTCCACTTT.

This chain links TRBV28 with TRBJ1-4; 9 nucleotides align to TRBD1. Germline V CDR1 and CDR2: MDHEN, SYDVKM. CDR3 length: 14 amino acids. The V gene end was trimmed by 3 bases and the J gene end by 7 bases; junction bases not matched to a gene: 3. The CDR3 is CASSFRDRAEKLFF. The CDR3 coding sequence is TGTGCCAGCAGTTTCAGGGACAGGGCTGAAAAACTGTTTTTT.

The chain has TRBV5-6 and TRBJ2-1; 7 positions match TRBD1. This CDR3 contains 15 residues. Germline V lookup: CDR1 SGHDT, CDR2 YYEEEE. V trimming: 2 bases; J trimming: 2 bases; junction bases outside the gene matches: 4. The chain's CDR3 is CASSLQGLPYNEQFF. The CDR3 DNA reads as TGTGCCAGCAGCTTACAGGGGCTGCCCTACAATGAGCAGTTCTTC.

V and J are TRBV6-2 or TRBV6-3 and TRBJ2-6; 7 positions agree with TRBD1. CDR1 and CDR2 from the germline V gene are MNHEY and SVGEGT. The CDR3 has 19 amino acids. V shed 2 bases, J shed 6 bases, and the junction held 16 bases outside the gene matches. The CDR3 region has the DNA TGTGCCAGCAGTTACAGGAAAAGGGGGCCGAACGGGCTGGCCAACGTCCTGACTTTC. It is translated as CASSYRKRGPNGLANVLTF.

This chain links TRBV27 with TRBJ2-7, with 8 bases lining up with TRBD1. CDR1 is MNHEY, CDR2 SMNVEV, per germline (reference sequence). Trimming took 0 bases from V and 2 from J; bases not matched to a gene: 0. The CDR3 loop spans 14 amino acids. The DNA for the CDR3 is TGTGCCAGCAGTTTATCGACAGGGGCCTACGAGCAGTACTTC. As protein: CASSLSTGAYEQYF.